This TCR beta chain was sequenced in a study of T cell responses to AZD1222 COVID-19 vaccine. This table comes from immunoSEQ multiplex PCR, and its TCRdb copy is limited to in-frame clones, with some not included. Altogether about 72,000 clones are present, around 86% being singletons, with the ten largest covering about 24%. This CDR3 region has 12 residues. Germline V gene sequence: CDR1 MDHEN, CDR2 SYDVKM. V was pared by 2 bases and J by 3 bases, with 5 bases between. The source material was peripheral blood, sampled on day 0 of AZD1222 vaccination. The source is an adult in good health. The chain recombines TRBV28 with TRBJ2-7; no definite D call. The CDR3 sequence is CASSLGLYEQYF. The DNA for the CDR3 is TGTGCCAGCAGTTTAGGCCTCTACGAGCAGTACTTC.